This T cell receptor beta chain was recorded in a study of blood T cell repertoires in COVID-19. The V end was cut by 4 bases, the J end by 8 bases, with 16 bases between. The CDR3 extends over 14 amino acids. Looked up from germline, CDR1 is KGHDR and CDR2 is SFDVKD. Seattle patient enrollment occurred during active infection, with longitudinal follow-up thereafter. Profiling relied on immunoSEQ multiplex PCR, and the TCRdb table lists in-frame clones only, not all of them. This table has about 170,000 clones, around four fifths appearing once. The sequence was obtained from a woman aged 70-85 years with COVID-19, enrolled during active disease. The sequenced sample consisted of peripheral blood. The chain combines TRBV24-1 with TRBJ1-2; perhaps TRBD1 as D (5 bases). In nucleotides, the CDR3 is TGTGCCACCAGTGACTCGGGACTGAAAGAGGGCTACACCTTC. Translation: CATSDSGLKEGYTF.